This T cell receptor beta chain emerged from a study of OX40 agonist ivuxolimab in advanced cancers. For the study in its entirety: Ivuxolimab was an agonistic, fully human IgG2 monoclonal antibody directed against OX40 (CD134), a costimulatory receptor. The paper describes the monotherapy dose-escalation part (N ≈ 52 patients) of the phase I trial of ivuxolimab. The dose-escalation cohort was roughly 83% male with a mean age of approximately 59 years, ranging from 23 to 79. Of the roughly 52 dose-escalation patients, hepatocellular carcinoma was present in around 19, melanoma in around 15, renal cell carcinoma in 9 and head and neck cancer in 9. Intravenous ivuxolimab was administered to patients every 2 weeks at six dose levels: 0.01, 0.1, 0.3, 1.5, 3 and 10 mg/kg. Patients were allowed to have had prior anti-PD-1, anti-PD-L1 or anti-CTLA-4 therapy, and approximately 37% of the dose-escalation patients had been treated with checkpoint inhibitors. Three dose-escalation patients achieved partial responses, one with hepatocellular carcinoma and two with cutaneous melanoma. Peripheral TCRbeta sequencing aimed to test whether ivuxolimab altered TCR sequence diversity and caused clonal T-cell expansion.

As concerns this clone: There is no known antigen for this receptor. No base-level quality is on record; no much larger clone is a single base apart.

Overall results and qualifications from the work: On average, CD8+ T cells showed more expanded clones than CD4+ T cells after ivuxolimab. Low levels of normalized T-cell clonal expansion were also shown by some nonresponding patients. Which antigens the clonally expanded peripheral T cells were specific for was not determined. At doses of 0.1 to 3.0 mg/kg, clonal expansion of both CD4+ and CD8+ blood T cells was observed from baseline to week 6. In partial responders in the 0.1-3.0 mg/kg groups, normalized peripheral clonal expansion was found to be among the lowest, especially among CD8+ T cells.

The CDR3 goes from the cysteine to the phenylalanine over 12 residues. CDR3 DNA is the only sequence kept; it has 36 bases, read in frame from the first base. Trimming at the junction amounts to 3 bases on V and 8 bases on J, and the germline ends lie 11 bases apart. As encoded in the germline V gene, CDR1 is MGHRA while CDR2 is YSYEKL. The trial excluded patients who had a history of autoimmune disease or who were on systemic immunosuppression. Peripheral blood for TCR sequencing was collected from all dose cohorts at baseline, on cycle 4 day 1, and on cycle 7 day 1. Samples came from an open-label, multicenter, first-in-human phase I dose-escalation trial of ivuxolimab. Adults with locally advanced or metastatic melanoma, renal cell, hepatocellular, or head and neck squamous cell carcinoma were enrolled in the trial. CD4+ and CD8+ T cells were sorted separately from peripheral blood before TCR sequencing.

Genomic DNA was extracted from sorted cells for sequencing of the TCRbeta CDR3 region. The immunoSEQ Assay was used to sequence the TCRbeta CDR3 regions. Sourced from immuneACCESS, this table was stored by TCRdb with only in-frame sequences that have V and J called. A share of the clones is absent; for the studies checked, an unresolved V gene accounts for under half, and the remainder has no known explanation. This sample holds more than 65,000 clones; about 88% were observed only once. Jointly, the top ten make up under 1.1% of the sample. Recombination joined TRBV4-1 with TRBJ2-7; 5 matching bases give a weak D call of TRBD2. The TCR sequence derives from an adult with an advanced solid tumor such as melanoma, head and neck, liver or kidney cancer. This material consisted of CD4+ or CD8+ T cells sorted from blood, taken in a trial of the OX40 agonist ivuxolimab. The CDR3 region has the sequence CASSHGEGKQYF. The DNA sequence is as follows: TGCGCCAGCAGCCACGGCGAGGGAAAGCAGTACTTC.